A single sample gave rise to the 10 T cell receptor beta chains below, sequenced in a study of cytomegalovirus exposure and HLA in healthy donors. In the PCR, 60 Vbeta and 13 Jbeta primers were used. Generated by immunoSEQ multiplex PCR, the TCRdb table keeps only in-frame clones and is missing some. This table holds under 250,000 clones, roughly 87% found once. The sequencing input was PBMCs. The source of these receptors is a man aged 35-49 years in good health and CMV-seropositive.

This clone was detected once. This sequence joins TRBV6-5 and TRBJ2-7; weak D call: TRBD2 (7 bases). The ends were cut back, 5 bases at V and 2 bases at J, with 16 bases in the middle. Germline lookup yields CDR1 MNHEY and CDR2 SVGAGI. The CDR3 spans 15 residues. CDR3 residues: CASSAGRGGAYEQYV. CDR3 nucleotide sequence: TGTGCCAGCAGTGCGGGTAGAGGGGGGGCCTACGAGCAGTACGTC.

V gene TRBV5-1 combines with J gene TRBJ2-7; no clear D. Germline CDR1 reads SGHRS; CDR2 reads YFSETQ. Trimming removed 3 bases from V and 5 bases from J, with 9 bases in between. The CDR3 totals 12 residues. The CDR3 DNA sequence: TGCGCCAGCAGCTGGTCTGAGGACGAGCAGTACTTC. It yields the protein CASSWSEDEQYF.

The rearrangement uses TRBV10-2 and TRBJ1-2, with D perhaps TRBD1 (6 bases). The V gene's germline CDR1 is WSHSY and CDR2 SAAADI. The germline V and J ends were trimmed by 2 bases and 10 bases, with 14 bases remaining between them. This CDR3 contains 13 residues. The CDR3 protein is CASSEDRTKSYTF. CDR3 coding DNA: TGCGCCAGCAGTGAGGACAGGACGAAATCCTACACCTTC.

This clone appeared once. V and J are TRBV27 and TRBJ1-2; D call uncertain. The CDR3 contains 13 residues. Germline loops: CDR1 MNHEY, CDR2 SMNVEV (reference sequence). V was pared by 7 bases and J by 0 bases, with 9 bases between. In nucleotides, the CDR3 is TGTGCCAGCATGTCAGAAGCTAACTATGGCTACACCTTC. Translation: CASMSEANYGYTF.

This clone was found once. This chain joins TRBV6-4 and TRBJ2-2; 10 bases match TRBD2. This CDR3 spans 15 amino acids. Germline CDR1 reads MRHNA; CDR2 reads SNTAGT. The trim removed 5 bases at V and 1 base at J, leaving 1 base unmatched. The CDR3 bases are TGTGCCAGCAGTCGACTAGCGGGGAACACCGGGGAGCTGTTTTTT. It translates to CASSRLAGNTGELFF.

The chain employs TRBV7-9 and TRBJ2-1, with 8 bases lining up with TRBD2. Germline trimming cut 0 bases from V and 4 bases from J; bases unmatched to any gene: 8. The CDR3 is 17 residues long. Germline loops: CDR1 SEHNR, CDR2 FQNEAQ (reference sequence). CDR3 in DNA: TGTGCCAGCAGCTTAGCGGCTAGCGGGCCCATGTACAATGAGCAGTTCTTC. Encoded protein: CASSLAASGPMYNEQFF.

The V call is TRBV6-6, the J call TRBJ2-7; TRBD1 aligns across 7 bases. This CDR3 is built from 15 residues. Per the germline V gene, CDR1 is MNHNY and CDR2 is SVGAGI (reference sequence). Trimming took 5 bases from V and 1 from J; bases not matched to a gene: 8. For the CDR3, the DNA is TGTGCCAGCAGTCCGGCCAGGGACAGTTCCTACGAGCAGTACTTC. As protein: CASSPARDSSYEQYF.

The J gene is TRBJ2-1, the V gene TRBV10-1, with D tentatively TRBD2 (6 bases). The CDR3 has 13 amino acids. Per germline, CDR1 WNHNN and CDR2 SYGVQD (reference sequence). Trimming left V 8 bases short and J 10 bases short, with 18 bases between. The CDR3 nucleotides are TGCGCCAGCGCCAGAGGGGCTGGGAGGGAGCAGTTCTTC. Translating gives CASARGAGREQFF.

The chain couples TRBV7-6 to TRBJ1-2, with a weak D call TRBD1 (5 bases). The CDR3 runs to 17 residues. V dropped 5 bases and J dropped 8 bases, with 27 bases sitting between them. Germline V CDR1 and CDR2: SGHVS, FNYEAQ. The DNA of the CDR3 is TGTGCCAGCAGCCTCCCGGACACTGAAATAGCAACAGGCGGCTACACCTTC. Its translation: CASSLPDTEIATGGYTF.

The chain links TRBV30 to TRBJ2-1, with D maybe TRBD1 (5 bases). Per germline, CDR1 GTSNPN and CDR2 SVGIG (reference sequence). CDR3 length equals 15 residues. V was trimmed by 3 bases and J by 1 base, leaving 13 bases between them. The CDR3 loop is CAWRTGHGSYNEQFF. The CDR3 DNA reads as TGTGCCTGGAGGACCGGACACGGGTCCTACAATGAGCAGTTCTTC.